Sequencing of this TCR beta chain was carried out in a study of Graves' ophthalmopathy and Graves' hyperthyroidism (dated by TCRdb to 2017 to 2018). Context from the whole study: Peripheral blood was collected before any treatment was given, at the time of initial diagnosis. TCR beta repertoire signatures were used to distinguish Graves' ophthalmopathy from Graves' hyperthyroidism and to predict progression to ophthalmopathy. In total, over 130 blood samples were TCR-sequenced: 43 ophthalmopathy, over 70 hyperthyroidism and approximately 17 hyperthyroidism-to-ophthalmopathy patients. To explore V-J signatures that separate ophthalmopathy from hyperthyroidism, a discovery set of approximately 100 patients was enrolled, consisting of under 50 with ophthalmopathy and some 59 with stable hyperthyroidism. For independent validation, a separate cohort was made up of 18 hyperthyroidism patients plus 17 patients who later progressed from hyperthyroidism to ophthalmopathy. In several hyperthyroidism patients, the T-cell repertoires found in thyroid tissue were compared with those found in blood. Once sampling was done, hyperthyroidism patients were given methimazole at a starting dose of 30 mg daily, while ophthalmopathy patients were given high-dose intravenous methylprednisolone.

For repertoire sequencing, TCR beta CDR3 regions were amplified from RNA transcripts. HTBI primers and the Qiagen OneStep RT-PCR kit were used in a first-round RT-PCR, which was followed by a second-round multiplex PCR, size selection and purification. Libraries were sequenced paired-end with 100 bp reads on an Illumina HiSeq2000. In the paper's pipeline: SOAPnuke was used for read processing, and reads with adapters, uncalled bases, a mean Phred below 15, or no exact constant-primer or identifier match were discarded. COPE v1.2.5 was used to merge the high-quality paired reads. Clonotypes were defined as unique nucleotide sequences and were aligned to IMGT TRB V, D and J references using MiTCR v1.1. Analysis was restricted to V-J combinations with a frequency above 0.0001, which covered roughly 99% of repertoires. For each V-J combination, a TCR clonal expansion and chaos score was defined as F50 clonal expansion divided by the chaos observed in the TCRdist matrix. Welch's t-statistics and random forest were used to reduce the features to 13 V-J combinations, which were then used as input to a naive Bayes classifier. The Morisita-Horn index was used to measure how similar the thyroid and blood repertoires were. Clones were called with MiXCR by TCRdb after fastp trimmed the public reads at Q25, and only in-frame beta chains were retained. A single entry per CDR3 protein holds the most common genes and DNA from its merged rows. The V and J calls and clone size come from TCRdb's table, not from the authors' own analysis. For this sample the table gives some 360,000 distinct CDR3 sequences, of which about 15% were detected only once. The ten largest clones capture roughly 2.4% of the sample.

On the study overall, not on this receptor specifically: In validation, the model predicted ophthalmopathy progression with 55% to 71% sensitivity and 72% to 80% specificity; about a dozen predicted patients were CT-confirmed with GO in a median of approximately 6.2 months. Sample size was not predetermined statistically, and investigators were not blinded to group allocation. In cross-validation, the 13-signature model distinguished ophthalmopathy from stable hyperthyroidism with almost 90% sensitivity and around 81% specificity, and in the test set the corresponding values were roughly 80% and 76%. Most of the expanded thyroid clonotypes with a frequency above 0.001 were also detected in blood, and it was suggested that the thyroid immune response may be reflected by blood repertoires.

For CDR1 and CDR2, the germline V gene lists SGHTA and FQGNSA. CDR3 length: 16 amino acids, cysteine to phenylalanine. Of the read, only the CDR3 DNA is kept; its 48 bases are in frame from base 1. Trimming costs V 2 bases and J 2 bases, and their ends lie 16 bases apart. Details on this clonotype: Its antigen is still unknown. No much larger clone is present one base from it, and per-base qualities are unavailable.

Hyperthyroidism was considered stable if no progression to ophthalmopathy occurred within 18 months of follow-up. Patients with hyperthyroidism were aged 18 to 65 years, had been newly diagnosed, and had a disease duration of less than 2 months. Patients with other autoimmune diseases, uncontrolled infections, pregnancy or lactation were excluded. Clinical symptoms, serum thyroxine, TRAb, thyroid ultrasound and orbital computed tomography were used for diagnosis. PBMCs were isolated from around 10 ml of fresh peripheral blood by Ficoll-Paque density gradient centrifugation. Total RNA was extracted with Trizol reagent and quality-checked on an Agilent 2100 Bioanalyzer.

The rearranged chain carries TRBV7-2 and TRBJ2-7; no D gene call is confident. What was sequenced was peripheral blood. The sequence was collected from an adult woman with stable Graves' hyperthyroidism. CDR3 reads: CASSLPTGSGTYEQYF. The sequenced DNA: TGTGCCAGCAGCTTACCCACGGGTTCCGGTACCTACGAGCAGTACTTC.